These T cell receptor beta chains were read from a single sample in a study of blood T cell repertoires in COVID-19. Method: immunoSEQ multiplex PCR; TCRdb's copy keeps in-frame clones and lacks some. The table records around 180,000 clones, over 75% of them present only once. Sequencing was carried out using peripheral blood. The source of these receptors is a man aged 35 to 55 with active or convalescent COVID-19. CDR3s include the opening cysteine and the closing phenylalanine or tryptophan. The D gene is left open where the match is weak. The listing skips clone size in some rows; elsewhere it reads once, few, many or a size class.

NA,NA,TRBV27,TRBJ1-1,CASSQGGNTEAFF,TGTGCCAGCAGTCAGGGTGGGAACACTGAAGCTTTCTTT
NA,NA,TRBV7-9,TRBJ1-2,CASSFNELFYGYTF,TGTGCCAGCAGCTTCAATGAACTATTCTATGGCTACACCTTC
NA,NA,TRBV11-3,TRBJ2-3,CASSSGGTWPSWGDTQYF,TGTGCCAGCAGCTCAGGGGGGACCTGGCCTTCATGGGGAGATACGCAGTATTTT
TRBD2,NA,TRBV29-1,TRBJ2-2,CSVERASGVTGELFF,TGCAGCGTTGAAAGGGCTAGCGGGGTCACCGGGGAGCTGTTTTTT
NA,NA,TRBV18,TRBJ2-7,CASSPLQGPYEQYF,TGTGCCAGCTCACCACTGCAGGGCCCCTACGAGCAGTACTTC
NA,NA,TRBV18,TRBJ1-2,CASSPTGGGSYGYTF,TGTGCCAGCTCACCCACAGGCGGGGGCAGTTATGGCTACACCTTC
TRBD1,NA,TRBV5-1,TRBJ1-3,CASSYGQESSGNTIYF,TGCGCCAGCAGCTATGGACAGGAGAGCTCTGGAAACACCATATATTTT
NA,NA,TRBV28,TRBJ1-3,CASQGGAISGNTIYF,TGTGCCAGCCAAGGGGGGGCCATCTCTGGAAACACCATATATTTT
TRBD1,NA,TRBV10-1,TRBJ1-4,CASSPGGEEKLFF,TGCGCCAGCAGTCCAGGGGGCGAGGAAAAACTGTTTTTT
NA,NA,TRBV7-9,TRBJ2-5,CASSEARGETQYF,TGTGCCAGCAGCGAGGCCCGGGGAGAGACCCAGTACTTC
TRBD2,NA,TRBV2,TRBJ2-3,CASSEALPGRGWDTQYF,TGTGCCAGCAGTGAAGCCCTCCCGGGGAGGGGATGGGATACGCAGTATTTT
NA,NA,TRBV6-2/TRBV6-3,TRBJ1-1,CASSYISEAFF,TGTGCCAGCAGTTACATCTCTGAAGCTTTCTTT
NA,few,TRBV6-6,TRBJ1-5,CASSSPAGSNQPQHF,TGTGCCAGCAGTTCCCCGGCAGGCAGCAATCAGCCCCAGCATTTT
TRBD1,NA,TRBV5-1,TRBJ2-3,CASSLQGAGVADTQYF,TGCGCCAGCAGCTTACAGGGGGCTGGGGTCGCAGATACGCAGTATTTT
TRBD2,NA,TRBV15,TRBJ2-3,CATKAGESTDTQYF,TGTGCCACCAAAGCGGGGGAGAGCACAGATACGCAGTATTTT
NA,NA,TRBV5-6,TRBJ2-2,CASSRMGATGELFF,TGTGCCAGCAGCCGAATGGGAGCCACCGGGGAGCTGTTTTTT
NA,NA,TRBV30,TRBJ2-7,CAWTQGSYEQYF,TGTGCCTGGACACAGGGCTCCTACGAGCAGTACTTC
TRBD2,NA,TRBV7-9,TRBJ2-7,CASSGLAGGYEQYF,TGTGCCAGCAGCGGACTAGCGGGGGGATACGAGCAGTACTTC
TRBD2,few,TRBV30,TRBJ2-1,CAWSGGLAGGRAYNEQFF,TGTGCCTGGAGCGGTGGTTTAGCGGGGGGGCGAGCCTACAATGAGCAGTTCTTC
TRBD2,NA,TRBV7-9,TRBJ2-3,CASSLLLAGRTDTQYF,TGTGCCAGCAGCTTATTGCTAGCGGGCCGCACAGATACGCAGTATTTT
NA,NA,TRBV6-6,TRBJ2-3,CASSYSAENTQYF,TGTGCCAGCAGTTACTCTGCGGAAAATACGCAGTATTTT
TRBD1,NA,TRBV5-1,TRBJ2-7,CASRQGTGNYEQYF,TGCGCCAGCAGACAAGGGACAGGGAACTACGAGCAGTACTTC
NA,NA,TRBV9,TRBJ1-3,CASSPDRDSGNTIYF,TGTGCCAGCAGCCCCGACAGAGACTCTGGAAACACCATATATTTT
NA,NA,TRBV11-2,TRBJ2-5,CASSLDQLVYRAVRETQYF,TGTGCCAGCAGCTTAGATCAATTAGTATACAGGGCTGTTCGAGAGACCCAGTACTTC
NA,NA,TRBV12-3/TRBV12-4,TRBJ1-2,CASSLTQGSGYTF,TGTGCCAGCAGTTTAACACAGGGATCTGGCTACACCTTC
TRBD1,NA,TRBV9,TRBJ2-5,CASSEWDRQETQYF,TGTGCCAGCAGCGAATGGGACAGACAAGAGACCCAGTACTTC
TRBD1,NA,TRBV11-1,TRBJ2-2,CASSLVRGTGTGELFF,TGTGCCAGCAGCTTAGTTCGTGGGACAGGGACCGGGGAGCTGTTTTTT
NA,NA,TRBV6-5,TRBJ2-2,CASSYPAGANTGELFF,TGTGCCAGCAGTTACCCTGCCGGGGCGAACACCGGGGAGCTGTTTTTT